This paragraph reports one T cell receptor (beta chain). Its antigen is still unknown. This may be a read error, as it is one base from a much larger clone. These data originate in a study of tumor and adjacent non-tumor tissue in lung cancer. Study background: Aged roughly 31 to 80 years, patients included roughly ten men and roughly 5 women with stage I to III disease. Each sample yielded 4 million to 5 million productive TCRbeta reads on average. General study points: Top 100 clones took a larger repertoire share in normal lung.

This CDR3 spans 17 amino acids. Germline V gene lookup returns CDR1 SGHDN and CDR2 FVKESK. RNA was extracted from bulk tissue without any cell sorting. The normal lung tissue was taken more than 3 cm from the tumor edge. Between August and November 2014, newly diagnosed, chemotherapy-naive lung cancer patients underwent thoracic surgery in China. The library came from three nested PCR rounds adapted from ARM-PCR protocols. MiXCR was run by TCRdb on the multiplex PCR reads, yielding one entry per CDR3 protein. The table includes about 67,000 distinct CDR3 sequences, 75% to 85% detected once. This sequence joins TRBV14 and TRBJ2-4, with TRBD2 matching over 10 bases. Sequenced input: distant non-tumor lung tissue. This TCR was recovered from a man aged 55 to 70 with non-small cell lung cancer. CDR3 region: CASSQDRLAGVGNIQHF. CDR3 nucleotides: TGTGCCAGCAGCCAAGATCGTCTAGCGGGAGTTGGAAACATTCAGCACTTC.